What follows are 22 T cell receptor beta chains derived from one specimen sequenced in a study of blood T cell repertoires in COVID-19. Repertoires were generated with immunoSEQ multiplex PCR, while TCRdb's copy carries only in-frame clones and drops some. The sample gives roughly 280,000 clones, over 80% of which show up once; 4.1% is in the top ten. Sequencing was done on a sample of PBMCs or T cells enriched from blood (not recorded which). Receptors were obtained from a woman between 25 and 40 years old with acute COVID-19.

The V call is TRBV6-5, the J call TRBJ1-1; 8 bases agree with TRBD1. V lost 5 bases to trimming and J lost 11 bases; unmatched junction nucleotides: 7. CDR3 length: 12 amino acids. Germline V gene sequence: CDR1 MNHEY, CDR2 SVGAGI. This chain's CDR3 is CASSPRQGSAFF. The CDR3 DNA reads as TGTGCCAGCAGTCCGAGACAGGGGTCTGCTTTCTTT.

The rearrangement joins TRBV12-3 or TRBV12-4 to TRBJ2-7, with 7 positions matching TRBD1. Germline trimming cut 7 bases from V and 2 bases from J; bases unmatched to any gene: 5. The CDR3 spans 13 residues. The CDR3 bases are TGTGCCAGCAATGGGGACAGCACCTACGAGCAGTACTTC. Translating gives CASNGDSTYEQYF.

The CDR3 loop is CASSSLAGASVNEQFF. CDR3 DNA: TGTGCCAGCAGCTCACTAGCGGGAGCAAGTGTAAATGAGCAGTTCTTC. This rearrangement joins TRBV7-3 to TRBJ2-1; 11 nucleotides align to TRBD2. Germline CDR1 and CDR2: SGHTA and FQGTGA. J lost 7 bases, V lost 4 bases, and 9 bases had no gene match. This CDR3 has 16 amino acids.

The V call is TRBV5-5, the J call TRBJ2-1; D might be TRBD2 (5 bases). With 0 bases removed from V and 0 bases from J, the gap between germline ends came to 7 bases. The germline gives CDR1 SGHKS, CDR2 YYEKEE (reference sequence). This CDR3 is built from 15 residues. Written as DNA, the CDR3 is TGTGCCAGCAGCTTGGGTGGGAGCTCCTACAATGAGCAGTTCTTC. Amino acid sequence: CASSLGGSSYNEQFF.

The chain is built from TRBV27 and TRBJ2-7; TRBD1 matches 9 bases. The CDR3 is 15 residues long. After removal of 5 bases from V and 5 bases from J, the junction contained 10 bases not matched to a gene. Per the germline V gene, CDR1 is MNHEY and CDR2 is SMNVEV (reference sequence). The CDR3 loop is CASSDRPGQGNEQYF. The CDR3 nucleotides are TGTGCCAGCAGTGATCGCCCGGGACAGGGAAACGAGCAGTACTTC.

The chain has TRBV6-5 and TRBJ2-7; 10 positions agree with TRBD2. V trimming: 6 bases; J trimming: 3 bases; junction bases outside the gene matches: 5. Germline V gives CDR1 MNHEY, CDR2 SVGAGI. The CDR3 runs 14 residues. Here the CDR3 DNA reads TGTGCCAGCAGCCAGCGGGAGGGCCTCTACGAGCAGTACTTC. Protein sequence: CASSQREGLYEQYF.

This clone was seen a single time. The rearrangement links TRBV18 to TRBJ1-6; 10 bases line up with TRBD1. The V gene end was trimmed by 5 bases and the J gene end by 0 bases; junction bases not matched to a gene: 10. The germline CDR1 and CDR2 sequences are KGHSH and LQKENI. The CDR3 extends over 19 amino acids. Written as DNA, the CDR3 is TGTGCCAGCTCAAGACAGGGGGCCTCCCTAAGCTCCTATAATTCACCCCTCCACTTT. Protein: CASSRQGASLSSYNSPLHF.

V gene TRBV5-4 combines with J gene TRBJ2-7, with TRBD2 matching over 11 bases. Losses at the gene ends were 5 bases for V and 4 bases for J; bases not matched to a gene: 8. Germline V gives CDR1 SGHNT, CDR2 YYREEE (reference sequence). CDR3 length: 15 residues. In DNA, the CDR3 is TGTGCCAGCAGTCCCGGGACTAGCGGATATTACGAGCAGTACTTC. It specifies CASSPGTSGYYEQYF.

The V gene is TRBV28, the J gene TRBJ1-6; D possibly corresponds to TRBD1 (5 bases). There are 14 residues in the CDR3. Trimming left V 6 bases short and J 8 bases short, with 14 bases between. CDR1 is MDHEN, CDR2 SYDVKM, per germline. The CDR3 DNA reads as TGTGCCAGCAGCCTGGGGGGAGCTGATTCACCCCTCCACTTT. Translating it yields CASSLGGADSPLHF.

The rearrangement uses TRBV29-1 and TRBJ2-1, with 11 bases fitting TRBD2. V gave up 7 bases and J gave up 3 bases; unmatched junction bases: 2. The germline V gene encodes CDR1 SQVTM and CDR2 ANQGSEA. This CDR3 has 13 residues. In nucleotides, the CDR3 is TGCAGCGCTGGGACTAGCGGCTACAATGAGCAGTTCTTC. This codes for CSAGTSGYNEQFF.

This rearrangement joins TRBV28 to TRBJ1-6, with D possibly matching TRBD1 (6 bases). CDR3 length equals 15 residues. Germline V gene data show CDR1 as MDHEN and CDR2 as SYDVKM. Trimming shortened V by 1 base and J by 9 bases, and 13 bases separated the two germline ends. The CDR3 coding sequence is TGTGCCAGCAGTTTATCCAGGGGTTCGGGTTCACCCCTCCACTTT. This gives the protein CASSLSRGSGSPLHF. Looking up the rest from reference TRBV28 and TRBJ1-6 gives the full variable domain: DVKVTQSSRYLVKRTGEKVFLECVQDMDHENMFWYRQDPGLGLRLIYFSYDVKMKEKGDIPEGYSVSREKKERFSLILESASTNQTSMYLCASSLSRGSGSPLHFGNGTRLTVT.

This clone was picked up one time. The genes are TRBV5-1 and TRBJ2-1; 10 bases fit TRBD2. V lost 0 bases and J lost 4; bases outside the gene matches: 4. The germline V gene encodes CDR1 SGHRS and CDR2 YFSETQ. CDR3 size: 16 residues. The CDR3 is CASSLDGLAEYNEQFF. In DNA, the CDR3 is TGCGCCAGCAGCTTGGACGGACTAGCGGAATACAATGAGCAGTTCTTC.

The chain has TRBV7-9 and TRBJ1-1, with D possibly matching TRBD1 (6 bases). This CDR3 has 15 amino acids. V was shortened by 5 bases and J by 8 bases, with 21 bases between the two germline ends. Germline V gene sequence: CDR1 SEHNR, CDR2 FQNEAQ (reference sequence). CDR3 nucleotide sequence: TGTGCCAGCAGCCCCCGGACAGCAGTTGGCCCAGAAGCTTTCTTT. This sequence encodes CASSPRTAVGPEAFF.

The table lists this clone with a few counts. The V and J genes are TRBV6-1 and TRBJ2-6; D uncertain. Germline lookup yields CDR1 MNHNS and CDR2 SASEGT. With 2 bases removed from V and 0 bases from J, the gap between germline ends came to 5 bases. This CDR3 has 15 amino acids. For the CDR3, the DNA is TGTGCCAGCAGTGAATTTATCTCTGGGGCCAACGTCCTGACTTTC. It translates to CASSEFISGANVLTF.

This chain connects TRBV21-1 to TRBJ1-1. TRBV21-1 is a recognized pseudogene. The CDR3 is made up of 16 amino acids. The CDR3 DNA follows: TGTGCCAGTACGGGAGGGGGCAAAAACGGGAGCACTGAAGCTTTCTTT. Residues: CASTGGGKNGSTEAFF.

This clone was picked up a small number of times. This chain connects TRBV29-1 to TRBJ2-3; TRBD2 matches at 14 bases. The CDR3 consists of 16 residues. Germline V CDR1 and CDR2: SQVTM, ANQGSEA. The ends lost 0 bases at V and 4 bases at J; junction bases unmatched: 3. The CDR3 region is CSVEEGTSGSPDTQYF. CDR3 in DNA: TGCAGCGTTGAAGAGGGGACTAGCGGGAGCCCAGATACGCAGTATTTT.

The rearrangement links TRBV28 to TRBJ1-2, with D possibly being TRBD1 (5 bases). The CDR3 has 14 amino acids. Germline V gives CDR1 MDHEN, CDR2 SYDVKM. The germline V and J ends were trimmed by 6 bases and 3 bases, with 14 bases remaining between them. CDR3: CASSPSWGYYGYTF. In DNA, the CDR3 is TGTGCCAGCAGCCCAAGCTGGGGCTACTATGGCTACACCTTC.

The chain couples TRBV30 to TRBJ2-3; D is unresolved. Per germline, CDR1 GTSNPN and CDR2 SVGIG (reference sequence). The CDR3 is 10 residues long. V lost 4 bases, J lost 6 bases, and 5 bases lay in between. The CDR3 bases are TGTGCCTGGAATCGGGATACGCAGTATTTT. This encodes CAWNRDTQYF.

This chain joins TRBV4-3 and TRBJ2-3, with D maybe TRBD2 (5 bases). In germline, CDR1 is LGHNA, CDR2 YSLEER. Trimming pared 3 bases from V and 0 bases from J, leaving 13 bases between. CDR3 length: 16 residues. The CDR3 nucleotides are TGCGCCAGCAGCCAGGGGAGAGACTCCAGCACAGATACGCAGTATTTT. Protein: CASSQGRDSSTDTQYF.

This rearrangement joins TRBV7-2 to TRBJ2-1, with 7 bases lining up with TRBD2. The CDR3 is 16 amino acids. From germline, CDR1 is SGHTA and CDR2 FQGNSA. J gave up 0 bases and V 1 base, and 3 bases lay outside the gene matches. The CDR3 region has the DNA TGTGCCAGCAGCTTAGATCGCGGGAGCTCCTACAATGAGCAGTTCTTC. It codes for CASSLDRGSSYNEQFF.

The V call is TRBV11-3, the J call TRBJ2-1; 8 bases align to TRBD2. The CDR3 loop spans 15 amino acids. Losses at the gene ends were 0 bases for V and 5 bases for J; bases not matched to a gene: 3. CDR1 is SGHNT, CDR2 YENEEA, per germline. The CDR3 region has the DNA TGTGCCAGCAGCTTAGACGGGCGGGAGGACAATGAGCAGTTCTTC. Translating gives CASSLDGREDNEQFF.

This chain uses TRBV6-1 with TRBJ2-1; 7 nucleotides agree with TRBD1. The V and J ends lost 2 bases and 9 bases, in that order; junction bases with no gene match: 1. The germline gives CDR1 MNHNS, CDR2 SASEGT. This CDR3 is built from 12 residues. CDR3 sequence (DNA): TGTGCCAGCAGTGAAACAGGGGTTGAGCAGTTCTTC. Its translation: CASSETGVEQFF.